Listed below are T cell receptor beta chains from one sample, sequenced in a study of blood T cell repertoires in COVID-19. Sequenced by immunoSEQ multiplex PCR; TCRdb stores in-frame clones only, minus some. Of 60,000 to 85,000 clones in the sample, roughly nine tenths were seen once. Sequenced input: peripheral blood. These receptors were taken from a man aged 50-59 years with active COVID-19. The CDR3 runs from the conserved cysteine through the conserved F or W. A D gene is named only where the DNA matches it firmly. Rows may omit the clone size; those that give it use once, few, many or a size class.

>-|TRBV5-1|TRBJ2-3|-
CASSVGTLTDTQYF
TGCGCCAGCAGCGTCGGGACTTTGACAGATACGCAGTATTTT
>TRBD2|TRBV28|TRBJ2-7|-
CASRGSSGSFYEQYF
TGTGCCAGCAGGGGCTCTAGCGGGAGTTTCTACGAGCAGTACTTC
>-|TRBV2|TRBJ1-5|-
CASSGRGGEKPQHF
TGTGCCAGCAGCGGACGAGGGGGGGAAAAGCCCCAGCATTTT
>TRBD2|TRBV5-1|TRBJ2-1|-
CASRRLGGLAGDEQFF
TGCGCCAGCAGACGATTGGGGGGACTAGCGGGAGATGAGCAGTTCTTC
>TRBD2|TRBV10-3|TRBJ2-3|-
CAISELASGRDTQYF
TGTGCCATCAGTGAGTTAGCTAGCGGGAGAGATACGCAGTATTTT
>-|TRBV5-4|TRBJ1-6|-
CASSADKGNSPLHF
TGTGCCAGCAGCGCTGACAAAGGCAATTCACCCCTCCACTTT
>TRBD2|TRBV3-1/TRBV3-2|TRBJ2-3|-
CASSQRAGANTQYF
TGTGCCAGCAGCCAACGAGCGGGGGCCAATACGCAGTATTTT
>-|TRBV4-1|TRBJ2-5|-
CASSRSGVQETQYF
TGCGCCAGCAGCCGATCGGGGGTCCAAGAGACCCAGTACTTC
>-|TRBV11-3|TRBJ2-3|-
CASSVTVRTDTQYF
TGTGCCAGCAGCGTGACAGTCCGCACAGATACGCAGTATTTT
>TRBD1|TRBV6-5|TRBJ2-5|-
CASSSRQGMTQYF
TGTGCCAGCAGTTCAAGACAGGGAATGACCCAGTACTTC
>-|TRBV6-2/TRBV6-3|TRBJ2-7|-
CASSSLSPRYEQYF
TGTGCCAGCAGCTCCTTATCTCCCCGGTACGAGCAGTACTTC
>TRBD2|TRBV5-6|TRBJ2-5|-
CASGSGLAGKETQYF
TGTGCCAGCGGGTCGGGACTAGCGGGAAAAGAGACCCAGTACTTC
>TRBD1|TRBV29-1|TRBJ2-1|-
CSVEDLSSGTVNNEQFF
TGCAGCGTTGAGGATCTGTCCTCCGGGACAGTTAACAATGAGCAGTTCTTC
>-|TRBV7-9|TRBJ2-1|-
CASSRGGFANEQFF
TGTGCCAGCAGCCGCGGCGGCTTCGCCAATGAGCAGTTCTTC
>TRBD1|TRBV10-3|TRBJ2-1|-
CAIRRGQGAHEQFF
TGTGCCATCAGACGTGGACAGGGGGCACATGAGCAGTTCTTC
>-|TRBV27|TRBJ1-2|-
CASSPDRPSNYGYTF
TGTGCCAGCAGTCCGGACAGACCATCTAACTATGGCTACACCTTC
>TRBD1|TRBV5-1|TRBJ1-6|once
CAGPGQENSPLHF
TGCGCCGGACCGGGACAGGAAAATTCACCCCTCCACTTT
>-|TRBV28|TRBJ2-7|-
CASSPILASYEQYF
TGTGCCAGCAGTCCCATTCTAGCTTCCTACGAGCAGTACTTC
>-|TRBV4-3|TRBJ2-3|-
CASSQDTGGSTDTQYF
TGCGCCAGCAGCCAAGATACCGGGGGTAGCACAGATACGCAGTATTTT
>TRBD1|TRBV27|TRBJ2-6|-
CASSPGRTGYSGANVLTF
TGTGCCAGCAGCCCGGGGAGGACAGGGTACTCTGGGGCCAACGTCCTGACTTTC
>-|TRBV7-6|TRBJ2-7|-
CASSPSRGGPREQYF
TGTGCCAGCAGCCCCTCGAGGGGGGGGCCACGCGAGCAGTACTTC
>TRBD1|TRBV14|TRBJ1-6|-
CASSQEISGQGPLHF
TGTGCCAGCAGCCAAGAGATTTCGGGACAGGGACCCCTCCACTTT
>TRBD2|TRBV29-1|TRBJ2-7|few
CSVTGSGSVYEQYF
TGCAGCGTCACAGGGAGCGGGAGCGTCTACGAGCAGTACTTC
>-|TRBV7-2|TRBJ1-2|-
CASSSTGSYGYTF
TGTGCCAGCAGCTCCACAGGGTCTTATGGCTACACCTTC
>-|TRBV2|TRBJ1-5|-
CASSPEGINQPQHF
TGTGCCAGCAGCCCCGAGGGCATCAATCAGCCCCAGCATTTT
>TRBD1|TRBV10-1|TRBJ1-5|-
CASREESPGTGQYSNQPQHF
TGCGCCAGCAGGGAAGAAAGTCCCGGGACAGGGCAATATAGCAATCAGCCCCAGCATTTT
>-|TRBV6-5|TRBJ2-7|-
CASTPPRRGKGEQYF
TGTGCCAGCACCCCCCCCCGCCGGGGAAAGGGCGAGCAGTACTTC
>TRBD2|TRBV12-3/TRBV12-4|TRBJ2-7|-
CASRLAGSYEQYF
TGTGCCAGCAGGCTAGCGGGCTCCTACGAGCAGTACTTC
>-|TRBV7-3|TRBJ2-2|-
CASSLKGPISGELFF
TGTGCCAGCAGCTTAAAGGGGCCCATATCCGGGGAGCTGTTTTTT
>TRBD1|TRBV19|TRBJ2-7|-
CASSMTGSYEQYF
TGTGCCAGTAGTATGACAGGGTCCTACGAGCAGTACTTC
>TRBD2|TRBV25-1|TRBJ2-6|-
CASMNGGSGANVLTF
TGTGCCAGCATGAACGGGGGGTCTGGGGCCAACGTCCTGACTTTC
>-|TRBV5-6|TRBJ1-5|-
CASSTSQINQPQHF
TGTGCCAGCAGCACAAGTCAAATCAATCAGCCCCAGCATTTT
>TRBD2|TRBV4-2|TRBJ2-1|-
CASSQTSGTYNEQFF
TGTGCCAGCAGCCAGACTAGCGGGACCTACAATGAGCAGTTCTTC
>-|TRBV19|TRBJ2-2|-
CASSIGVHGELFF
TGTGCCAGTAGTATAGGAGTCCATGGGGAGCTGTTTTTT
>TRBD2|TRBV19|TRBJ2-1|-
CASSIVLASGRSRNEQFF
TGTGCCAGTAGTATCGTGCTAGCTAGCGGGAGGTCCAGAAATGAGCAGTTCTTC
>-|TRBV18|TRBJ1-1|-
CASSPRQDTPEAFF
TGTGCCAGCTCACCTCGACAGGATACCCCAGAAGCTTTCTTT
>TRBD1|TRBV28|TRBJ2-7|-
CASSFRGQGSRYEQYF
TGTGCCAGCAGTTTCCGTGGACAGGGGTCAAGGTACGAGCAGTACTTC
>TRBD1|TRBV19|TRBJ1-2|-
CASSSDRGIAYGYTF
TGTGCCAGTAGTTCTGACAGGGGGATCGCCTATGGCTACACCTTC
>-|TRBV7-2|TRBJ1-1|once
CASSFVGSKHTEAFF
TGTGCCAGCAGCTTTGTAGGGAGCAAACACACTGAAGCTTTCTTT
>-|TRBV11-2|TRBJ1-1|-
CASSLGTGNTEAFF
TGTGCCAGCAGCTTAGGAACAGGGAACACTGAAGCTTTCTTT
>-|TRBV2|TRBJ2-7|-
CASAQRGGSSSYEQYF
TGTGCCAGCGCCCAAAGGGGGGGTTCGAGCTCCTACGAGCAGTACTTC
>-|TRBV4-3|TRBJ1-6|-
CASRSSGVYNSPLHF
TGCGCCAGCAGGTCGTCCGGGGTCTATAATTCACCCCTCCACTTT
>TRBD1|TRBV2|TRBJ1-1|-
CAGNDRGGEAFF
TGTGCCGGTAACGACAGGGGAGGTGAAGCTTTCTTT
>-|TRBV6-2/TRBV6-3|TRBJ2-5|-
CASSPTGRRETQYF
TGTGCCAGCAGCCCAACAGGGCGGCGAGAGACCCAGTACTTC
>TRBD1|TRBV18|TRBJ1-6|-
CATPVVGQGDSPLHF
TGTGCCACCCCAGTCGTGGGACAGGGGGATTCACCCCTCCACTTT
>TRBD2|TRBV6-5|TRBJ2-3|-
CASTTSGITDTQYF
TGTGCCAGCACAACTAGCGGGATCACAGATACGCAGTATTTT
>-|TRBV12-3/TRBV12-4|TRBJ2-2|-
CASSFEGTGELFF
TGTGCCAGCAGTTTCGAGGGCACCGGGGAGCTGTTTTTT
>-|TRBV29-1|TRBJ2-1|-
CSVRQEVYNEQFF
TGCAGCGTACGACAGGAGGTATACAATGAGCAGTTCTTC
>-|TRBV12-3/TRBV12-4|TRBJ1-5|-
CASSLRSNQPQHF
TGTGCCAGCAGTCTCCGTAGCAATCAGCCCCAGCATTTT